What follows is one TCR beta chain and its context. This entry is derived from a study of cytomegalovirus exposure and HLA in healthy donors. The PCR was carried out with 60 Vbeta primers and 13 Jbeta primers. The method was immunoSEQ multiplex PCR; TCRdb's version includes in-frame clones alone and lacks a portion of them. The data hold about 21,000 clones, with around 77% observed a single time. CDR3 length equals 15 residues. Deletions cut 0 bases from V and 4 bases from J, with 12 bases between. Looked up from germline, CDR1 is MNHEY and CDR2 is SVGAGI. The sequencing sample was made of PBMCs. This sequence was found in a man in his 60s in good health and CMV-seronegative. The V gene is TRBV6-5, the J gene TRBJ1-2; D may be TRBD1 (5 bases). CDR3 coding DNA: TGTGCCAGCAGTTACTCGACCAGGGCCCCCTATGGCTACACCTTC. This codes for CASSYSTRAPYGYTF.